This entry lists 32 T cell receptor beta chains sequenced from one sample in a study of vaccination and CD4 T cells after COVID-19. Antigens for these TCRs are unknown. The Oncomine TCR Beta short-read assay sequenced DNA from cultured CD4+ T cells. TCRdb called the PCR reads again in MiXCR, with one record for every CDR3 protein. The sample includes about 14,000 distinct CDR3 sequences, around 48% seen only once; the top ten take around 8.7%. Treatment defined: roughly 10-day PBMC culture with coronavirus spike peptide pools or control peptides (ViraFEST assay). The specimen was CD4+ T cells from blood, cultured in vitro. These receptors were obtained from a human donor who had recovered from COVID-19.

Only a few counts were recorded for this clonotype. The chain combines TRBV2 with TRBJ1-2; TRBD1 aligns across 7 bases. Germline CDR1 is SNHLY and CDR2 is FYNNEI. J was trimmed by 2 bases and V by 7 bases; bases with no gene match: 4. The CDR3 is 13 amino acids. The CDR3 DNA is TGTGCCAGCAAGGTCAGGGGGAACTATGGCTACACCTTC. This sequence encodes CASKVRGNYGYTF.

V gene TRBV12-5 combines with J gene TRBJ2-7; 8 bases align to TRBD1. The CDR3 has 16 amino acids. The V gene end was trimmed by 2 bases and the J gene end by 0 bases; junction bases not matched to a gene: 6. CDR1 and CDR2 from the germline V gene are LGHNT and FRNRAP. This CDR3 is CASGLTGTGPSYEQYF. The CDR3 DNA is TGTGCTAGTGGTTTGACGGGGACAGGCCCCTCCTACGAGCAGTACTTC.

V gene TRBV5-1 combines with J gene TRBJ2-2, with a possible D match to TRBD2 (6 bases). Trimming removed 0 bases at V and 7 bases at J, with 13 bases between. This CDR3 is built from 15 residues. Germline-derived CDR1 and CDR2 are SGHRS and YFSETQ. The CDR3 reads CASSLVGSSGGELFF. DNA for the CDR3: TGCGCCAGCAGCTTGGTCGGGAGCTCAGGCGGGGAGCTGTTTTTT.

The V gene is TRBV7-3, the J gene TRBJ1-6, with D perhaps matching TRBD1 (5 bases). The CDR3 has 16 residues. Germline V CDR1 and CDR2: SGHTA, FQGTGA. Trimming cost V 4 bases and J 6 bases, with 16 bases left between them. The CDR3 region is CASSSQPVGANSPLHF. In nucleotides, the CDR3 is TGTGCCAGCAGCTCCCAACCCGTCGGGGCTAATTCACCCCTCCACTTT.

This clonotype appeared a few times. The rearrangement links TRBV4-1 to TRBJ2-7; 7 positions match TRBD1. V trimming: 1 base; J trimming: 1 base; junction bases outside the gene matches: 13. There are 18 residues in the CDR3. Germline V gene lookup returns CDR1 MGHRA and CDR2 YSYEKL. CDR3 bases: TGCGCCAGCAGCCAAGCCCATGGGCCGCGGACAGGTTCCTACGAGCAGTACTTC. Translation: CASSQAHGPRTGSYEQYF.

The gene calls are TRBV6-1 and TRBJ1-5; maybe TRBD1 (6 bases). The V gene's germline CDR1 is MNHNS and CDR2 SASEGT. This CDR3 contains 13 residues. Trimming cost V 8 bases and J 2 bases, with 10 bases left between them. This CDR3 is CASRAGGNQPQHF. CDR3 nucleotides: TGTGCCAGCCGCGCAGGGGGCAATCAGCCCCAGCATTTT.

By sample share, this clonotype is medium-sized. The rearrangement joins TRBV6-4 to TRBJ1-1, with D unresolved. Trimming left V 8 bases short and J 1 base short, with 11 bases between. The CDR3 loop spans 13 amino acids. Per germline, CDR1 MRHNA and CDR2 SNTAGT. The CDR3 DNA reads as TGTGCCAGCTCCGTGTTGTGGAACACTGAAGCTTTCTTT. The encoded protein is CASSVLWNTEAFF.

In its sample, this clonotype ranks as medium-sized. The chain links TRBV29-1 to TRBJ2-3; D is unclear. Trimming pared 7 bases from V and 6 bases from J, leaving 8 bases between. The CDR3 contains 10 residues. CDR1 SQVTM and CDR2 ANQGSEA come from the germline V gene. The CDR3 sequence: CSGSRDTQYF. DNA of the CDR3: TGCAGCGGCTCTCGCGATACGCAGTATTTT.

In this sample, this clonotype turned up once. The rearrangement uses TRBV19 and TRBJ2-4; TRBD2 matches at 12 bases. The V segment lost 3 bases and the J segment 2 bases; nucleotides outside the gene matches: 5. There are 17 residues in the CDR3. CDR1 and CDR2 from the germline V gene are LNHDA and SQIVND (reference sequence). CDR3 DNA sequence: TGTGCCAGTAGTATCGAGACTAGCGGGGGCACCAAAAACATTCAGTACTTC. Residues: CASSIETSGGTKNIQYF.

V and J are TRBV20-1 and TRBJ2-2, with 7 bases lining up with TRBD2. Germline CDR1 and CDR2: DFQATT and SNEGSKA (reference sequence). V lost 3 bases, J lost 6 bases, and 7 bases stayed unmatched. The CDR3 has 14 residues. CDR3 protein: CSARTSTMAGELFF. The CDR3, as DNA: TGCAGTGCTAGGACTAGCACAATGGCCGGGGAGCTGTTTTTT.

This chain joins TRBV6-1 and TRBJ1-5; D remains ambiguous. The germline V and J ends were trimmed by 7 bases and 0 bases, with 13 bases remaining between them. The CDR3 has 15 amino acids. CDR1 MNHNS and CDR2 SASEGT come from the germline V gene. CDR3 protein: CASMVRDYSNQPQHF. Here the CDR3 DNA reads TGTGCCAGCATGGTGCGGGATTATAGCAATCAGCCCCAGCATTTT.

This clonotype has only one observation. V is TRBV29-1 and J is TRBJ2-1; D not resolved. Trimming removed 7 bases at V and 4 bases at J, with 14 bases between. CDR1 is SQVTM, CDR2 ANQGSEA, per germline. The CDR3 has 13 residues. Here the CDR3 reads CSEKATEYNEQFF. The CDR3 coding sequence is TGCAGCGAAAAGGCCACAGAGTACAATGAGCAGTTCTTC.

V usage is TRBV6-1 and J usage is TRBJ2-1; 7 bases align to TRBD1. There are 17 residues in the CDR3. CDR1 is MNHNS, CDR2 SASEGT, per germline. V shed 3 bases, J shed 3 bases, and the junction held 11 bases outside the gene matches. CDR3 region: CASSEYSPGQIYNEQFF. DNA for the CDR3: TGTGCCAGCAGTGAGTATTCCCCGGGACAGATCTACAATGAGCAGTTCTTC.

In its sample, this clonotype was seen a few times. The chain uses TRBV29-1 and TRBJ2-2; no reliable D call. The V gene lost 6 bases and the J gene lost 5 bases, with 13 bases spanning the gap. The germline CDR1 and CDR2 sequences are SQVTM and ANQGSEA. This CDR3 is 13 amino acids long. The CDR3 protein is CSVQPLGTGELFF. As DNA, the CDR3 is TGCAGCGTCCAACCCCTTGGGACCGGGGAGCTGTTTTTT.

V gene TRBV6-2 or TRBV6-3 combines with J gene TRBJ2-2; 8 bases map to TRBD1. V was pared by 6 bases and J by 1 base, with 10 bases of the junction left unmatched. The V gene's germline CDR1 is MNHEY and CDR2 SVGEGT. This CDR3 comprises 17 residues. The CDR3, as DNA: TGTGCCAGCAGCACCACAGGGGGAAAGGGGAACACCGGGGAGCTGTTTTTT. Protein product: CASSTTGGKGNTGELFF.

In this sample, this clonotype is large. The chain joins TRBV6-5 to TRBJ1-2; the D is unclear. V was shortened by 0 bases and J by 7 bases, with 9 bases between the two germline ends. The germline V gene has CDR1 MNHEY and CDR2 SVGAGI. The CDR3 length is 13 residues. CDR3 DNA sequence: TGTGCCAGCAGTTACTCGGAGGGTAGTGGCTACACCTTC. Amino acid sequence: CASSYSEGSGYTF.

This clonotype was recorded a few times. V gene TRBV19 combines with J gene TRBJ2-7; no firm D call. CDR3 length equals 15 residues. Deletions cut 6 bases from V and 1 base from J, with 16 bases between. Germline V gene lookup returns CDR1 LNHDA and CDR2 SQIVND (reference sequence). The CDR3 coding sequence is TGTGCCAGTAGCCTTATAGGATCCCTGTCCTACGAGCAGTACTTC. Translating gives CASSLIGSLSYEQYF.

This clonotype was counted between two and nine times. The chain recombines TRBV19 with TRBJ2-3, with TRBD1 identical over 8 bases. After removal of 2 bases from V and 1 base from J, the junction contained 2 bases not matched to a gene. There are 15 residues in the CDR3. The germline V gene has CDR1 LNHDA and CDR2 SQIVND (reference sequence). CDR3: CASSILTGGTDTQYF. CDR3 nucleotide sequence: TGTGCCAGTAGTATATTGACAGGGGGCACAGATACGCAGTATTTT.

This chain links TRBV20-1 with TRBJ2-7, with 9 bases identical to TRBD1. Trimming cost V 0 bases and J 6 bases; bases outside gene matches: 6. The CDR3 has 14 residues. Germline values: CDR1 DFQATT, CDR2 SNEGSKA (reference sequence). The CDR3 nucleotides read TGCAGTGCTAGAGATTCGACAGGGGGAGGCGAGCAGTACTTC. It encodes CSARDSTGGGEQYF.

This clonotype was picked up a small number of times. The CDR3 nucleotides are TGCAGTGTCGGGGCGACTAGCGAGCAGTACTTC. This codes for CSVGATSEQYF. The chain carries TRBV20-1 and TRBJ2-7, with D perhaps TRBD2 (6 bases). This CDR3 comprises 11 residues. Per the germline V gene, CDR1 is DFQATT and CDR2 is SNEGSKA (reference sequence). Between the trimmed V and J ends, which lost 7 bases and 6 bases, there was a span of 13 bases.

The gene calls are TRBV2 and TRBJ1-2; D possibly corresponds to TRBD1 (5 bases). The germline gives CDR1 SNHLY, CDR2 FYNNEI. V was shortened by 6 bases and J by 4 bases, with 24 bases between the two germline ends. CDR3 length equals 17 residues. The CDR3 protein is CASRKKTIYSRGYGYTF. CDR3 nucleotides: TGTGCCAGCAGGAAGAAGACAATATACTCGAGGGGCTATGGCTACACCTTC.

The chain combines TRBV10-3 with TRBJ1-2; 9 bases are shared with TRBD1. This CDR3 has 16 amino acids. Germline loops: CDR1 ENHRY, CDR2 SYGVKD. The V and J ends lost 4 bases and 4 bases, in that order; junction bases with no gene match: 10. The CDR3, as DNA: TGTGCCATCAGTGGGGGACAGGGTGGCGCCGGCTATGGCTACACCTTC. It specifies CAISGGQGGAGYGYTF.

This rearrangement joins TRBV6-1 to TRBJ2-5; D might be TRBD1 (6 bases). Per the germline V gene, CDR1 is MNHNS and CDR2 is SASEGT. Between the trimmed V and J ends, which lost 5 bases and 7 bases, there was a span of 20 bases. The CDR3 totals 15 residues. CDR3 protein: CASSRDTPPAGTQYF. CDR3 sequence (DNA): TGTGCCAGCAGTCGGGACACCCCCCCAGCAGGGACCCAGTACTTC.

This chain connects TRBV28 to TRBJ2-5, with 10 bases matching TRBD2. V was clipped by 5 bases and J by 4 bases; unmatched bases: 7. From germline, CDR1 is MDHEN and CDR2 SYDVKM. The CDR3 totals 15 residues. The CDR3 DNA reads TGTGCCAGCAGTATCAGCGGGAGGGCCGCAGAGACCCAGTACTTC. This translates into CASSISGRAAETQYF.

The chain employs TRBV6-5 and TRBJ1-1, with unresolved D. V was cut by 2 bases and J by 4 bases, with 14 bases left in between. Germline V CDR1 and CDR2: MNHEY, SVGAGI. This CDR3 comprises 15 residues. In nucleotides, the CDR3 is TGTGCCAGCAGTTACACGGATCTTAGAGCCACTGAAGCTTTCTTT. Its translation: CASSYTDLRATEAFF.

The chain recombines TRBV19 with TRBJ2-5; D perhaps matches TRBD1 (5 bases). The CDR3 length is 13 residues. Trimming pared 6 bases from V and 2 bases from J, leaving 10 bases between. CDR1 LNHDA and CDR2 SQIVND come from the germline V gene (reference sequence). The chain's CDR3 is CASSPTAQETQYF. CDR3 DNA: TGTGCCAGTAGCCCGACAGCACAAGAGACCCAGTACTTC.

Only a few counts were recorded for this clonotype. This chain connects TRBV2 to TRBJ2-7; 8 bases are shared with TRBD1. Germline lookup yields CDR1 SNHLY and CDR2 FYNNEI. This CDR3 comprises 13 residues. J gave up 3 bases and V 4 bases, and 2 bases lay outside the gene matches. The CDR3 DNA is TGTGCCAGCAGTGGACAGGGGCTCTACGAGCAGTACTTC. Protein: CASSGQGLYEQYF.

The J gene is TRBJ2-7, the V gene TRBV28, with D perhaps TRBD1 or TRBD2 (5 bases each). The V end was cut by 2 bases, the J end by 2 bases, with 7 bases between. CDR3 length: 13 residues. Per germline, CDR1 MDHEN and CDR2 SYDVKM. The DNA of the CDR3 is TGTGCCAGCAGTTTACAGGGACCCTACGAGCAGTACTTC. Its translation is CASSLQGPYEQYF.

The chain combines TRBV5-4 with TRBJ2-7; perhaps TRBD2 as D (6 bases). Trimming shortened V by 3 bases and J by 2 bases, and 6 bases separated the two germline ends. This CDR3 has 12 amino acids. Germline V CDR1 and CDR2: SGHNT, YYREEE (reference sequence). CDR3 amino acids: CASSSGAYEQYF. The DNA of the CDR3 is TGTGCCAGCAGCTCGGGGGCCTACGAGCAGTACTTC.

The chain joins TRBV23-1 to TRBJ2-5, with TRBD1 as a possible D gene (6 bases). TRBV23-1 falls under the ORF class, with uncertain function. With 0 bases removed from V and 4 bases from J, the gap between germline ends came to 12 bases. The CDR3 is made up of 15 amino acids. In DNA, the CDR3 is TGCGCCAGCAGTCAATCTATAACAGGGCGAGAGACCCAGTACTTC. Its protein is CASSQSITGRETQYF.

The gene calls are TRBV28 and TRBJ2-2; D ambiguous. Trimming left V 6 bases short and J 5 bases short, with 13 bases between. The germline CDR1 and CDR2 sequences are MDHEN and SYDVKM. The length of the CDR3 is 14 residues. The CDR3 sequence: CASRPSLQTGELFF. In DNA, the CDR3 is TGTGCCAGCAGGCCGAGCTTACAGACCGGGGAGCTGTTTTTT.

This clonotype was detected a few times. J is TRBJ2-1 and V is TRBV7-9; the match to TRBD2 covers 11 bases. The J segment lost 12 bases and the V segment lost 7 bases, leaving 11 bases of the junction unmatched. The CDR3 is made up of 14 amino acids. Per germline, CDR1 SEHNR and CDR2 FQNEAQ (reference sequence). The CDR3 region is CASKGSSGGAWQFF. The CDR3 nucleotides read TGTGCCAGCAAGGGGAGTAGCGGGGGGGCCTGGCAGTTCTTC.